These T cell receptor beta chains were read from a single sample in a study of response to subunit inactivated influenza vaccine. TCRdb reprocessed the RT-PCR reads via MiXCR and lists one record per CDR3 protein. The table includes about 570,000 distinct CDR3 sequences, over 9% detected once. These sequences were also reported in another study, on T cells expressing NK-cell markers.

The specimen was PBMCs from blood, collected on the day of vaccination. The receptors shown here come from a man aged 50-59 years who received an inactivated influenza vaccine. Both conserved end residues are part of each CDR3. The D gene is left open where the match is weak. Expanded clones get a size class; other rows say once, few or many, or leave the size out.

J gene | V gene | clone size | D gene | CDR3 protein | CDR3 DNA
TRBJ2-1 | TRBV25-1 | NA | NA | CASSLWHVPNEQFF | TGTGCCAGCAGTCTTTGGCACGTTCCCAATGAGCAGTTCTTC
TRBJ2-5 | TRBV20-1 | NA | NA | CSARGDRRRYQETQYF | TGCAGTGCTAGAGGAGACAGGCGGCGGTACCAAGAGACCCAGTACTTC
TRBJ1-6 | TRBV4-3 | NA | NA | CASREGLLSYNSPLHF | TGCGCCAGCAGGGAGGGGCTGCTCTCCTATAATTCACCCCTCCACTTT
TRBJ2-2 | TRBV10-2 | many | NA | CASSESYGRDGELFF | TGCGCCAGCAGTGAGTCTTACGGACGTGACGGGGAGCTGTTTTTT
TRBJ2-1 | TRBV5-1 | NA | NA | CASSSQGVRVEQFF | TGCGCCAGCAGCTCCCAAGGAGTAAGGGTTGAGCAGTTCTTC
TRBJ2-1 | TRBV6-2/TRBV6-3 | few | TRBD2 | CASSYERGRSYNEQFF | TGTGCCAGCAGTTACGAGCGGGGGCGCTCCTACAATGAGCAGTTCTTC
TRBJ2-5 | TRBV10-3 | NA | TRBD2 | CAISETSGGHRQETQYF | TGTGCCATCAGTGAGACTAGCGGGGGGCATCGCCAAGAGACCCAGTACTTC
TRBJ2-5 | TRBV12-3/TRBV12-4 | many | NA | CASSSTGTDQETQYF | TGTGCCAGCAGTTCCACCGGGACGGATCAAGAGACCCAGTACTTC
TRBJ2-7 | TRBV29-1 | few | NA | CSVDTGTGEQYF | TGCAGCGTGGATACAGGGACTGGTGAGCAGTACTTC
TRBJ1-1 | TRBV12-3/TRBV12-4 | NA | NA | CASSSDGTEAFF | TGTGCCAGCAGTTCTGATGGCACTGAAGCTTTCTTT
TRBJ1-2 | TRBV4-3 | NA | NA | CASSQVGDRGGYGYTF | TGCGCCAGCAGCCAAGTCGGAGACAGAGGGGGATATGGCTACACCTTC
TRBJ1-1 | TRBV5-1 | few | NA | CASSFVRTVNTEAFF | TGCGCCAGCAGCTTCGTCAGGACGGTGAACACTGAAGCTTTCTTT
TRBJ1-1 | TRBV29-1 | NA | NA | CSVHINTEAFF | TGCAGCGTTCATATTAACACTGAAGCTTTCTTT
TRBJ2-3 | TRBV25-1 | NA | TRBD2 | CASSESSWILKGPGLGKAQYF | TGTGCCAGCAGTGAATCGAGCTGGATACTTAAAGGGCCGGGACTAGGTAAAGCGCAGTATTTT
TRBJ1-4 | TRBV3-1 | NA | NA | CASSHRGPNEKLFF | TGTGCCAGCAGCCACCGCGGGCCGAATGAAAAACTGTTTTTT
TRBJ2-5 | TRBV7-6 | NA | NA | CASSDHQGLAGTQYF | TGTGCCAGCAGCGATCACCAAGGGCTCGCGGGGACCCAGTACTTC
TRBJ2-5 | TRBV5-1 | few | TRBD1 | CASSMTGGSEETQYF | TGCGCCAGCAGCATGACAGGGGGTTCGGAAGAGACCCAGTACTTC
TRBJ1-6 | TRBV20-1 | NA | TRBD1 | CSARAGTGGSPLHF | TGCAGTGCTAGAGCCGGGACAGGGGGTTCACCCCTCCACTTT
TRBJ2-7 | TRBV6-2/TRBV6-3 | NA | TRBD1 | CASSYSAGQDEQYF | TGTGCCAGCAGTTACTCTGCCGGACAGGACGAGCAGTACTTC
TRBJ2-7 | TRBV4-1 | few | TRBD2 | CASSQDSRGGREQYF | TGCGCCAGCAGCCAAGATTCCCGGGGAGGGCGCGAGCAGTACTTC
TRBJ1-5 | TRBV11-2 | NA | NA | CASSYGQSSNQPQHF | TGTGCCAGCAGCTACGGACAGTCTAGCAATCAGCCCCAGCATTTT
TRBJ2-3 | TRBV7-3 | few | NA | CASSPNSGSTDTQYF | TGTGCCAGCAGCCCAAACAGCGGATCCACAGATACGCAGTATTTT
TRBJ1-4 | TRBV12-3/TRBV12-4 | NA | NA | CATGRQPTNEKLFF | TGTGCCACCGGTCGGCAGCCAACTAATGAAAAACTGTTTTTT
TRBJ2-5 | TRBV2 | many | NA | CASSVRETQYF | TGTGCCAGCAGTGTACGGGAGACCCAGTACTTC
TRBJ1-1 | TRBV19 | NA | NA | CARDGNTEAFF | TGTGCCAGAGACGGGAACACTGAAGCTTTCTTT
TRBJ2-1 | TRBV24-1 | few | TRBD1 | CATGTGGEQFF | TGTGCCACCGGGACAGGCGGTGAGCAGTTCTTC
TRBJ2-7 | TRBV20-1 | few | NA | CSAAPGDEQYF | TGCAGTGCCGCTCCAGGGGACGAGCAGTACTTC
TRBJ1-6 | TRBV25-1 | NA | NA | CASSDAGINSPLHF | TGTGCCAGCAGTGACGCTGGGATCAATTCACCCCTCCACTTT
TRBJ2-3 | TRBV27 | few | NA | CASSPLGRGDTQYF | TGTGCCAGCAGTCCCCTGGGACGCGGAGATACGCAGTATTTT
TRBJ2-4 | TRBV2 | NA | NA | CASSDTGFGKNIQYF | TGTGCCAGCAGTGATACAGGGTTCGGCAAAAACATTCAGTACTTC
TRBJ2-3 | TRBV29-1 | NA | NA | CSVPEGGVADTQYF | TGCAGCGTTCCGGAGGGCGGGGTGGCAGATACGCAGTATTTT
TRBJ2-7 | TRBV9 | few | NA | CASSVGGLFYEQYF | TGTGCCAGCAGCGTAGGGGGGCTTTTCTACGAGCAGTACTTC
TRBJ2-1 | TRBV7-2 | NA | NA | CASSPTWGEQFF | TGTGCCAGCAGTCCAACGTGGGGGGAGCAGTTCTTC
TRBJ1-1 | TRBV9 | NA | NA | CASSVGGQGYTEAFF | TGTGCCAGCAGCGTAGGGGGGCAGGGATACACTGAAGCTTTCTTT
TRBJ2-2 | TRBV6-2/TRBV6-3 | few | NA | CASTDHTLGPGYTGELFF | TGTGCCAGCACCGACCATACTCTCGGTCCGGGGTACACCGGGGAGCTGTTTTTT
TRBJ2-5 | TRBV29-1 | few | NA | CSVGFQGVETQYF | TGCAGCGTTGGTTTCCAGGGTGTAGAGACCCAGTACTTC
TRBJ2-3 | TRBV12-3/TRBV12-4 | many | TRBD2 | CASSSAASGGGDTQYF | TGTGCCAGCAGTTCGGCCGCTAGCGGGGGAGGAGATACGCAGTATTTT
TRBJ2-3 | TRBV2 | NA | NA | CARGPGDTQYF | TGTGCCAGGGGGCCAGGGGATACGCAGTATTTT
TRBJ2-5 | TRBV7-2 | NA | NA | CASSHRGGGSETQYF | TGTGCCAGCAGTCATCGGGGTGGGGGTTCGGAGACCCAGTACTTC
TRBJ2-5 | TRBV7-2 | many | TRBD2 | CASSLAGPQLQETQYF | TGTGCCAGCAGCCTAGCGGGGCCACAGCTTCAAGAGACCCAGTACTTC
TRBJ1-1 | TRBV7-8 | NA | TRBD1 | CASILGGQLNTEAFF | TGTGCCAGCATCCTCGGGGGACAGTTGAACACTGAAGCTTTCTTT
TRBJ1-2 | TRBV18 | NA | NA | CASSPRYEGSNGYTF | TGTGCCAGCTCACCACGGTATGAGGGATCAAATGGCTACACCTTC
TRBJ2-1 | TRBV7-2 | NA | TRBD1 | CASSLAQGQGYNEQFF | TGTGCCAGCAGCTTAGCGCAGGGACAGGGCTACAATGAGCAGTTCTTC
TRBJ2-1 | TRBV6-1 | once | TRBD2 | CASIPTGGIYNEQFF | TGTGCCAGCATTCCCACCGGGGGGATCTACAATGAGCAGTTCTTC
TRBJ2-5 | TRBV20-1 | few | TRBD2 | CSARDTLGLAAKETQYF | TGCAGTGCTAGAGATACCCTGGGACTAGCGGCGAAAGAGACCCAGTACTTC
TRBJ2-4 | TRBV20-1 | few | NA | CSARETGNIQYF | TGCAGTGCTAGAGAGACAGGAAACATTCAGTACTTC
TRBJ2-1 | TRBV7-2 | few | NA | CASKGDVSSYNEQFF | TGTGCCAGCAAGGGGGACGTCAGCTCCTACAATGAGCAGTTCTTC
TRBJ1-2 | TRBV12-3/TRBV12-4 | many | NA | CASSPGVPYGYTF | TGTGCCAGCAGTCCAGGGGTACCCTATGGCTACACCTTC
TRBJ2-1 | TRBV18 | NA | NA | CASSPPGVGEQFF | TGTGCCAGCTCACCACCCGGGGTAGGTGAGCAGTTCTTC
TRBJ2-7 | TRBV5-5 | NA | TRBD1 | CASSPLGTVSLYEQYF | TGTGCCAGCAGCCCGTTGGGGACAGTTTCCCTTTACGAGCAGTACTTC